This TCR beta chain appears in the sequencing data of a study of blood T cell repertoires in COVID-19. Clones were read by immunoSEQ multiplex PCR, and TCRdb kept only the in-frame ones, dropping some. This table holds about 120,000 clones, approximately 80% found once. This CDR3 has 16 amino acids. Germline-derived CDR1 and CDR2 are MDHEN and SYDVKM. The junction had 6 bases not matched to a gene; V was cut back by 6 bases and J by 0 bases. The sample comprised peripheral blood. This receptor was obtained from a human donor in a cohort sampled during active COVID-19. This chain links TRBV28 with TRBJ2-7, with 12 bases identical to TRBD2. CDR3: CASSPTGLAGSYEQYF. As DNA, the CDR3 is TGTGCCAGCAGCCCGACGGGACTAGCGGGCTCCTACGAGCAGTACTTC.